A selection of T cell receptor beta chains follows, all from one sample in a study of blood T cells in healthy people across ages. One entry per CDR3 protein, called by TCRdb with MiXCR from the 5' RACE reads. The data show about 970,000 distinct CDR3 sequences, with roughly 50% seen just once and 20% to 25% held by the top ten. The sample consisted of blood. The receptor set was obtained from an older woman in good health. CDR3s include the opening cysteine and the closing phenylalanine or tryptophan. Fields, in order: D gene, clone size, J gene, V gene, CDR3 protein, CDR3 DNA. A D gene is named only where the DNA matches it firmly. A clone size is listed for some rows: how often the clone was seen (once, few, many), or a class if it is expanded.

TRBD1,NA,TRBJ2-2,TRBV12-3/TRBV12-4,CASTPQRAGGVTGELFF,TGTGCCAGCACCCCTCAACGGGCAGGGGGCGTCACCGGGGAGCTGTTTTTT
TRBD1,NA,TRBJ2-7,TRBV28,CASSSPAGTATYEQYF,TGTGCCAGCAGTTCCCCCGCCGGGACAGCCACCTACGAGCAGTACTTC
TRBD2,NA,TRBJ2-1,TRBV29-1,CSSQGWGSGRNQFF,TGCAGCTCTCAAGGGTGGGGTAGCGGGAGGAATCAGTTCTTC
NA,few,TRBJ1-2,TRBV7-2,CASSTSGRTYGYTF,TGTGCCAGCAGCACGTCGGGACGGACCTATGGCTACACCTTC
NA,once,TRBJ2-7,TRBV20-1,CSARRGGSDSPEQYF,TGCAGTGCTAGAAGGGGTGGCAGCGATAGCCCCGAGCAGTACTTC
TRBD1,NA,TRBJ2-7,TRBV29-1,CSVGTGGAYEQYF,TGCAGCGTTGGGACAGGGGGAGCCTACGAGCAGTACTTC
NA,NA,TRBJ2-1,TRBV18,CASSPERGSNEQFF,TGTGCCAGCTCACCCGAGCGCGGGTCGAATGAGCAGTTCTTC
NA,NA,TRBJ2-5,TRBV20-1,CSARTREMETQYF,TGCAGTGCGCGGACGAGGGAAATGGAGACCCAGTACTTC
TRBD2,NA,TRBJ2-1,TRBV5-8,CASSFGTSSLNEQFF,TGTGCCAGCAGCTTTGGGACTAGCAGCCTCAATGAGCAGTTCTTC
TRBD2,NA,TRBJ2-1,TRBV29-1,CSVSSGGNNEQFF,TGCAGCGTCTCGAGCGGGGGAAACAATGAGCAGTTCTTC
TRBD2,once,TRBJ2-7,TRBV12-3/TRBV12-4,CASSATSGSIHEQYF,TGTGCCAGCAGCGCGACTAGCGGGAGTATCCACGAGCAGTACTTC
NA,NA,TRBJ1-2,TRBV6-5,CASSYSVNYGYTF,TGTGCCAGCAGTTACTCGGTTAACTATGGCTACACCTTC
TRBD2,NA,TRBJ2-7,TRBV29-1,CSVFGRAGEEYEQYF,TGCAGCGTTTTTGGCCGAGCGGGGGAGGAGTACGAGCAGTACTTC
NA,NA,TRBJ2-1,TRBV12-5,CASGLSINPYNEQFF,TGTGCTAGTGGTTTGTCCATAAACCCCTACAATGAGCAGTTCTTC
NA,NA,TRBJ2-7,TRBV4-1,CASGDPGPQEQYF,TGCGCCAGCGGGGACCCAGGTCCTCAAGAGCAGTACTTC
NA,NA,TRBJ2-3,TRBV18,CASSPGDFFGDTQYF,TGTGCCAGCTCACCAGGGGACTTCTTCGGAGATACGCAGTATTTT
TRBD1,NA,TRBJ1-4,TRBV20-1,CSASGDHTGVGEKLFF,TGCAGTGCTAGTGGAGACCACACAGGGGTAGGGGAAAAACTGTTTTTT